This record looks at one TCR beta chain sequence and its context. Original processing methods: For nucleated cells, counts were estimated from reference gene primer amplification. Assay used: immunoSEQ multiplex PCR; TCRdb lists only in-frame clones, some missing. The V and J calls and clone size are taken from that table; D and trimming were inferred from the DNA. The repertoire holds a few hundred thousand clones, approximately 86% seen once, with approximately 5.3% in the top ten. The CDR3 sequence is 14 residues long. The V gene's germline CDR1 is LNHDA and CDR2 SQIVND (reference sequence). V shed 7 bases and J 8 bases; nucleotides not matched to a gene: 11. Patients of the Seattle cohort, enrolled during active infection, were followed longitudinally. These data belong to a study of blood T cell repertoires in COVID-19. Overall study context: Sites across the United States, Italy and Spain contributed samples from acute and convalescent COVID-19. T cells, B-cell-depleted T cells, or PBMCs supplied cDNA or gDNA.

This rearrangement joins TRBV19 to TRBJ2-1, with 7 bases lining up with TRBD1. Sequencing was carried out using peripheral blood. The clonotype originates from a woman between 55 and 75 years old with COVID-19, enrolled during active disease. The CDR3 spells CASTLRGLAYEQFF. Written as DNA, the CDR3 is TGTGCCAGTACCCTAAGGGGGCTGGCATATGAGCAGTTCTTC.